Shown below are 9 T cell receptor beta chains from a single sample sequenced in a study of Ad26.COV2.S vaccination and SARS-CoV-2 variants. Libraries were prepared by immunoSEQ multiplex PCR; TCRdb keeps only in-frame clonotypes and omits some of them. The table has around 350,000 clones, roughly 84% seen once. Treatment here: 15 to 20 received Ad26.COV2.S at low or high dose, single or two shots; about 5 received placebo; per-sample allocation not given. Specimens were obtained on day 63 following the first vaccine or placebo injection. The material was peripheral blood, obtained in a trial of Ad26.COV2.S vaccine versus placebo. The receptors stem from a person aged 18 to 65 who received the Ad26.COV2.S COVID-19 vaccine or a placebo.

The V call is TRBV7-2, the J call TRBJ1-5, with D hard to call. CDR1 is SGHTA and CDR2 is FQGNSA in the germline V gene. The CDR3 consists of 13 residues. V lost 4 bases, J lost 0 bases, and 4 bases lay in between. The CDR3 spells CASSYYSNQPQHF. CDR3 nucleotide sequence: TGTGCCAGCAGCTACTATAGCAATCAGCCCCAGCATTTT.

The chain has TRBV6-1 and TRBJ2-1, with D possibly TRBD2 on 6 matching bases. V lost 7 bases to trimming and J lost 7 bases, with 17 bases between them. Germline values: CDR1 MNHNS, CDR2 SASEGT. The CDR3 is 14 residues long. The CDR3 protein is CASMGPGVRNEQFF. In DNA, the CDR3 is TGTGCCAGCATGGGGCCGGGGGTAAGGAATGAGCAGTTCTTC.

Comments on this clone: This sample includes further DNA sequences coding for the same CDR3. The CDR3 spells CASSLAGNTDTQYF. CDR3 DNA sequence: TGCGCCAGCAGCTTGGCCGGGAATACAGATACGCAGTATTTT. This chain links TRBV5-1 with TRBJ2-3; D is possibly TRBD2 (5 bases). This CDR3 region has 14 residues. Trimming took 0 bases from V and 3 from J, leaving 8 bases between them. Germline V gene data show CDR1 as SGHRS and CDR2 as YFSETQ.

The chain carries TRBV27 and TRBJ2-7; no reliable D call. Germline-derived CDR1 and CDR2 are MNHEY and SMNVEV (reference sequence). This CDR3 contains 13 residues. V was shortened by 5 bases and J by 6 bases, with 14 bases between the two germline ends. DNA of the CDR3: TGTGCCAGCAGTCCAAAGGCCCAACGCGAGCAGTACTTC. Protein sequence: CASSPKAQREQYF.

This rearrangement joins TRBV5-4 to TRBJ2-5; D not resolved. V gave up 1 base and J gave up 5 bases, with 6 bases separating them. The germline CDR1 and CDR2 sequences are SGHNT and YYREEE (reference sequence). The CDR3 length is 12 residues. CDR3 nucleotides: TGTGCCAGCAGCTTGCCGTTGGAGACCCAGTACTTC. Its protein product is CASSLPLETQYF.

The chain recombines TRBV29-1 with TRBJ1-5; D gene uncertain. V was trimmed by 5 bases and J by 2 bases, leaving 10 bases between them. This CDR3 contains 13 residues. Germline assignment: CDR1 SQVTM and CDR2 ANQGSEA. CDR3 amino acids: CSVSGSGNQPQHF. In DNA form, the CDR3 reads TGCAGCGTTTCCGGAAGCGGCAATCAGCCCCAGCATTTT.

This clone has a single count. The chain recombines TRBV11-3 with TRBJ2-1; the D is unclear. The CDR3 runs 13 residues. Germline loops: CDR1 SGHNT, CDR2 YENEEA. Trimming removed 5 bases at V and 5 bases at J, with 10 bases between. CDR3 nucleotide sequence: TGTGCCAGCAGCCGCATAGAAAACAATGAGCAGTTCTTC. Translated: CASSRIENNEQFF.

The V gene is TRBV10-2, the J gene TRBJ1-1; 9 positions match TRBD1. Unmatched junction bases numbered 0, after V lost 1 base and J lost 6 bases. Germline V CDR1 and CDR2: WSHSY, SAAADI. The CDR3 is made up of 13 amino acids. CDR3 residues: CASSEYRGPEAFF. Written as DNA, the CDR3 is TGCGCCAGCAGTGAGTACAGGGGGCCTGAAGCTTTCTTT.

The chain combines TRBV2 with TRBJ1-2; TRBD1 is a possible D gene (6 bases). V lost 2 bases and J 7 bases, leaving 17 bases between the germline ends. The CDR3 spans 15 residues. Per germline, CDR1 SNHLY and CDR2 FYNNEI. The CDR3: CASSEPRGALFGYTF. The CDR3 DNA follows: TGTGCCAGCAGTGAACCAAGGGGGGCTTTGTTTGGCTACACCTTC.